The 18 T cell receptor beta chains below come from one sample, sequenced in a study of blood T cell repertoires in COVID-19. Using immunoSEQ multiplex PCR, the repertoire was profiled, and TCRdb retains in-frame clones only, with some absent. The profile shows tens of thousands of clones, about 82% of them singletons. Sequencing was done on a sample of peripheral blood. The receptors here all came from a human donor in a cohort sampled during active COVID-19.

The chain has TRBV6-4 and TRBJ2-2; TRBD2 matches at 7 bases. The CDR3 sequence is 14 residues long. CDR1 and CDR2 from the germline V gene are MRHNA and SNTAGT. The J segment lost 7 bases and the V segment lost 6 bases, leaving 8 bases of the junction unmatched. CDR3 in amino acids: CASRGERDHGELFF. The DNA of the CDR3 is TGTGCCAGCAGGGGAGAGCGGGACCACGGGGAGCTGTTTTTT.

This chain uses TRBV10-1 with TRBJ2-4; D is unresolved. The germline V gene encodes CDR1 WNHNN and CDR2 SYGVQD (reference sequence). V shed 3 bases and J shed 2 bases, with 11 bases lying between them. This CDR3 is 15 amino acids long. CDR3 coding DNA: TGCGCCAGCAGTGACGGGTACGGTTCCAAAAACATTCAGTACTTC. Translation: CASSDGYGSKNIQYF.

The rearrangement links TRBV12-3 or TRBV12-4 to TRBJ1-1; no definite D call. The ends were cut back, 6 bases at V and 3 bases at J, with 11 bases in the middle. This CDR3 spans 13 amino acids. Here the CDR3 reads CASSPGEHTEAFF. CDR3 nucleotide sequence: TGTGCCAGCAGCCCAGGTGAGCACACTGAAGCTTTCTTT.

The rearrangement links TRBV29-1 to TRBJ2-5; 7 nucleotides align to TRBD2. This CDR3 is built from 14 residues. With 4 bases clipped from V and 4 bases from J, the junction kept 9 bases outside the gene matches. The germline V gene has CDR1 SQVTM and CDR2 ANQGSEA. This CDR3 is CSVAQGGGIETQYF. The CDR3 DNA is TGCAGCGTTGCCCAGGGCGGGGGAATAGAGACCCAGTACTTC.

This chain joins TRBV14 and TRBJ1-1, with D possibly matching TRBD1 (6 bases). Germline V gene sequence: CDR1 SGHDN, CDR2 FVKESK. The V end lost 1 base, the J end lost 4 bases, and 13 bases lay between the germline ends. The length of the CDR3 is 15 residues. CDR3 coding DNA: TGTGCCAGCAGCCAAGTAAGAGGGGGGGGCACTGAAGCTTTCTTT. Protein sequence: CASSQVRGGGTEAFF.

This clone was seen a single time. The V call is TRBV6-2 or TRBV6-3, the J call TRBJ2-7; no firm D call. This CDR3 is 13 amino acids long. Germline loops: CDR1 MNHEY, CDR2 SVGEGT. V lost 3 bases to trimming and J lost 4 bases, with 10 bases between them. This CDR3 reads CASSYTLSYEQYF. The CDR3 region has the DNA TGTGCCAGCAGTTATACTCTCTCTTACGAGCAGTACTTC.

The V and J genes are TRBV5-5 and TRBJ2-7; 16 positions agree with TRBD2. This CDR3 is built from 19 residues. CDR1 is SGHKS and CDR2 is YYEKEE in the germline V gene (reference sequence). V trimming: 0 bases; J trimming: 2 bases; junction bases outside the gene matches: 8. CDR3 region: CASSLGMGLAGGPTYEQYF. CDR3 in DNA: TGTGCCAGCAGCTTGGGAATGGGACTAGCGGGAGGGCCTACCTACGAGCAGTACTTC.

The chain carries TRBV7-3 and TRBJ2-7, with TRBD2 matching 9 bases. The J segment lost 4 bases and the V segment lost 2 bases, leaving 6 bases of the junction unmatched. CDR3 length: 15 amino acids. Germline V gives CDR1 SGHTA, CDR2 FQGTGA. CDR3 sequence: CASSLVAGARYEQYF. CDR3 nucleotide sequence: TGTGCCAGCAGCTTAGTAGCGGGAGCGAGGTACGAGCAGTACTTC.

The chain links TRBV5-5 to TRBJ1-1, with 7 positions matching TRBD1. The V and J ends lost 6 bases and 2 bases, in that order; junction bases with no gene match: 7. The CDR3 is 14 residues long. Per the germline V gene, CDR1 is SGHKS and CDR2 is YYEKEE (reference sequence). The CDR3 DNA sequence: TGTGCCAGCAAGCCGGGACAGACAAACACTGAAGCTTTCTTT. Its protein product is CASKPGQTNTEAFF.

The V and J genes are TRBV5-1 and TRBJ2-1; TRBD2 matches 9 bases. This CDR3 region has 14 residues. Germline V gene lookup returns CDR1 SGHRS and CDR2 YFSETQ. With 3 bases clipped from V and 5 bases from J, the junction kept 3 bases outside the gene matches. In DNA, the CDR3 is TGCGCCAGCAGCTCGGGACTAGCCCACAATGAGCAGTTCTTC. Residues: CASSSGLAHNEQFF. The full variable domain, rest sourced from reference TRBV5-1 and TRBJ2-1, is KAGVTQTPRYLIKTRGQQVTLSCSPISGHRSVSWYQQTPGQGLQFLFEYFSETQRNKGNFPGRFSGRQFSNSRSEMNVSTLELGDSALYLCASSSGLAHNEQFFGPGTRLTVL.

The rearrangement links TRBV14 to TRBJ2-5, with a weak D call TRBD2 (5 bases). Trimming removed 0 bases from V and 2 bases from J, with 16 bases in between. This CDR3 is built from 17 residues. Germline CDR1 reads SGHDN; CDR2 reads FVKESK. The CDR3 DNA sequence: TGTGCCAGCAGCCAAGATAAATCGGGGTGGGGTCAAGAGACCCAGTACTTC. Encoded protein: CASSQDKSGWGQETQYF.

The gene calls are TRBV4-3 and TRBJ2-1; a weak D match, TRBD1 (5 bases). The CDR3 is 16 residues long. Trimming stripped 1 base from V and 3 bases from J, with 13 bases between. The germline V gene has CDR1 LGHNA and CDR2 YSLEER. For the CDR3, the DNA is TGCGCCAGCAGCCAAGCGACGGCAGGGCGCTACAATGAGCAGTTCTTC. Translated: CASSQATAGRYNEQFF.

The J gene is TRBJ2-7, the V gene TRBV24-1; D is perhaps TRBD1 (5 bases). Germline V gives CDR1 KGHDR, CDR2 SFDVKD. The CDR3 has 15 amino acids. V was clipped by 7 bases and J by 11 bases, with 26 bases between them. The chain's CDR3 is CATRTVGALYRKEYF. The CDR3 nucleotides read TGTGCCACCAGAACTGTAGGGGCCTTATATAGAAAAGAGTACTTC.

The J gene is TRBJ2-3, the V gene TRBV20-1, with D unresolved. V was pared by 6 bases and J by 8 bases, with 12 bases between. The CDR3 is made up of 11 amino acids. Per the germline V gene, CDR1 is DFQATT and CDR2 is SNEGSKA (reference sequence). CDR3 protein: CSALTQVTQYF. The CDR3 nucleotides are TGCAGTGCCCTGACCCAGGTTACGCAGTATTTT.

This chain uses TRBV7-9 with TRBJ2-1; the D gene is possibly TRBD1 (5 bases). The CDR3 totals 16 residues. Germline V gene lookup returns CDR1 SEHNR and CDR2 FQNEAQ (reference sequence). V shed 7 bases and J shed 8 bases, with 24 bases lying between them. The CDR3 sequence: CASTIQGTDPRDEQFF. For the CDR3, the DNA is TGTGCCAGCACTATCCAGGGTACAGACCCTAGGGATGAGCAGTTCTTC.

The chain is built from TRBV2 and TRBJ1-2, with a weak D call TRBD1 (6 bases). Germline CDR1 is SNHLY and CDR2 is FYNNEI. Trimming left V 6 bases short and J 4 bases short, with 9 bases between. The length of the CDR3 is 12 residues. This CDR3 reads CASSPQGYGYTF. The DNA of the CDR3 is TGTGCCAGCAGCCCACAGGGCTATGGCTACACCTTC. Supplemented by reference TRBV2 and TRBJ1-2, the full variable domain reads EPEVTQTPSHQVTQMGQEVILRCVPISNHLYFYWYRQILGQKVEFLVSFYNNEISEKSEIFDDQFSVERPDGSNFTLKIRSTKLEDSAMYFCASSPQGYGYTFGSGTRLTVV.

The V call is TRBV5-1, the J call TRBJ2-7; 7 positions agree with TRBD1. This CDR3 comprises 13 residues. Per germline, CDR1 SGHRS and CDR2 YFSETQ. J was trimmed by 2 bases and V by 4 bases; bases with no gene match: 3. CDR3 nucleotides: TGCGCCAGCAGCCCGCAGGGGGCCTACGAGCAGTACTTC. The encoded protein is CASSPQGAYEQYF.

This clone has only one observation. The rearrangement uses TRBV30 and TRBJ2-7; TRBD2 aligns across 12 bases. The J segment lost 7 bases and the V segment lost 4 bases, leaving 14 bases of the junction unmatched. Germline V gives CDR1 GTSNPN, CDR2 SVGIG (reference sequence). The CDR3 runs to 16 residues. CDR3 loop: CAWTGLAGATSREQYF. As DNA, the CDR3 is TGTGCCTGGACGGGACTAGCGGGCGCTACCTCGCGGGAGCAGTACTTC.